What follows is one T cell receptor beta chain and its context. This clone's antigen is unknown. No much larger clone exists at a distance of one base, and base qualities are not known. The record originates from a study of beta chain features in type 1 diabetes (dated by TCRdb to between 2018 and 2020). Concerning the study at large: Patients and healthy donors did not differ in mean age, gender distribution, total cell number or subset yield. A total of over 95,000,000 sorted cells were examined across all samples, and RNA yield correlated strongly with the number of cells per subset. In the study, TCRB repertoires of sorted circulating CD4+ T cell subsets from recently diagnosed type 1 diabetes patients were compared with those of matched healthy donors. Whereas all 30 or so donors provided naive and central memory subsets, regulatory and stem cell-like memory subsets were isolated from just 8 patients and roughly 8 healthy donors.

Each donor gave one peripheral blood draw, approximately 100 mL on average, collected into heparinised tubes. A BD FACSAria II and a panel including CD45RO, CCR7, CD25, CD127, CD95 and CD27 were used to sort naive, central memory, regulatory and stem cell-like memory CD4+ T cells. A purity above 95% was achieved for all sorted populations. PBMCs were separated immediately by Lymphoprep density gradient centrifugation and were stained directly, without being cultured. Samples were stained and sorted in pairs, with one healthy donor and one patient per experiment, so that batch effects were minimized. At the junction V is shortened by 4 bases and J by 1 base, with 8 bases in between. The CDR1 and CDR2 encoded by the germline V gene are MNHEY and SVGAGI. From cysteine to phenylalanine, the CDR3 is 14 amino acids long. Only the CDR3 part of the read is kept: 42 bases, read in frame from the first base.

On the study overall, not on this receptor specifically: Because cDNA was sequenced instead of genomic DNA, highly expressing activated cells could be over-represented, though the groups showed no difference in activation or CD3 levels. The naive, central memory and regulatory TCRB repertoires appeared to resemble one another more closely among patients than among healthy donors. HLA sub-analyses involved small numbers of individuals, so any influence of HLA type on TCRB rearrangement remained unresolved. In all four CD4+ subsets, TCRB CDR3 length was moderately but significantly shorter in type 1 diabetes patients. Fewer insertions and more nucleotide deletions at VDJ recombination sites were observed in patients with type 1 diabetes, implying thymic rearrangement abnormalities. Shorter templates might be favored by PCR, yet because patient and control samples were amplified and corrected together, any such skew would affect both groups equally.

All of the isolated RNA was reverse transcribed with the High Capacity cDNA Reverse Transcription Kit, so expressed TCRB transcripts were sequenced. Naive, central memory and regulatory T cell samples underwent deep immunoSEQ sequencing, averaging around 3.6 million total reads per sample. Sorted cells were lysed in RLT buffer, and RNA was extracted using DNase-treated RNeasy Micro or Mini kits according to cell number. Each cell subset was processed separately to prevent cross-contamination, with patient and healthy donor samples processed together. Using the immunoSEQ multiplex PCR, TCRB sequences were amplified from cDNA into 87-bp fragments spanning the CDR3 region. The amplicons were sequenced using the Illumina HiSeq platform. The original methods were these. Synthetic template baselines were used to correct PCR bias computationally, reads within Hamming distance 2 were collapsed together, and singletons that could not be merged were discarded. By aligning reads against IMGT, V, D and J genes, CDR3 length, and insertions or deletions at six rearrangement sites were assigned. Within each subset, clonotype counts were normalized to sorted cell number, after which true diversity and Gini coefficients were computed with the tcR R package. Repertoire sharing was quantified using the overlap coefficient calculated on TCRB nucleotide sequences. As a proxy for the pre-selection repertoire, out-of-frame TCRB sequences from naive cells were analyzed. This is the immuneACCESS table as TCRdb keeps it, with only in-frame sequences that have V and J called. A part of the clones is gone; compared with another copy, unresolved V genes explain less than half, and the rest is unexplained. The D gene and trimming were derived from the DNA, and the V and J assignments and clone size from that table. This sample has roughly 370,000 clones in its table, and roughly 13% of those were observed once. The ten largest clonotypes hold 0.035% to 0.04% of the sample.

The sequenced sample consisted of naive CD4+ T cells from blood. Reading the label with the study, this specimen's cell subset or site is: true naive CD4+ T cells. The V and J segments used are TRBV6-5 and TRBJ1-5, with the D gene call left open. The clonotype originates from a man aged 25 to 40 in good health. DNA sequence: TGTGCCAGCAGTTTGGGCAGGAGCAATCAGCCCCAGCATTTT. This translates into CASSLGRSNQPQHF.